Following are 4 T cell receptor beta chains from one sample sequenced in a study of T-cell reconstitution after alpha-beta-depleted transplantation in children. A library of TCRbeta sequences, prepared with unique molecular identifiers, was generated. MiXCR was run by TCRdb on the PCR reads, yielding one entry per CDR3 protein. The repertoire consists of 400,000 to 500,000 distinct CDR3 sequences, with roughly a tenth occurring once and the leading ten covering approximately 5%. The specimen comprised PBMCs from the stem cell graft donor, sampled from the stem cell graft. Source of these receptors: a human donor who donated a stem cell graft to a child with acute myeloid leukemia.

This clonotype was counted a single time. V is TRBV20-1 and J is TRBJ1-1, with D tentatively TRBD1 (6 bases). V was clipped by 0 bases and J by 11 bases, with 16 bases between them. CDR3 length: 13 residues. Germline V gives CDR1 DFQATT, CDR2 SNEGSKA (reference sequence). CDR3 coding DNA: TGCAGTGCTAGAGACTTCGGGGCAGGGGATGCTTTCTTT. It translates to CSARDFGAGDAFF.

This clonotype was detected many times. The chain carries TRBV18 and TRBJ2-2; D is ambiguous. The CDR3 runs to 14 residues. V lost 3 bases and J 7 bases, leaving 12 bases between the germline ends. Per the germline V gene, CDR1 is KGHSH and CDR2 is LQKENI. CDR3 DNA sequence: TGTGCCAGCTCACCGTTACAATCTGGCGGGGAGCTGTTTTTT. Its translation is CASSPLQSGGELFF.

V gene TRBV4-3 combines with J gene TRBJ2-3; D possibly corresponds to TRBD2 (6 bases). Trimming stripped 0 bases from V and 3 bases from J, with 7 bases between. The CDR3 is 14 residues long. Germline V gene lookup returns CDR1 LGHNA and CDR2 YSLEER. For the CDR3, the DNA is TGCGCCAGCAGCCAAGATGGGAGGACAGATACGCAGTATTTT. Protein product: CASSQDGRTDTQYF.

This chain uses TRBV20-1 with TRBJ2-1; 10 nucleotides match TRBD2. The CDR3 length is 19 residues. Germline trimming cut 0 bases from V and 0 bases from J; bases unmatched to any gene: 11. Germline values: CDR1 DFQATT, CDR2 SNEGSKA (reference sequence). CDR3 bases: TGCAGTGCTAGAGATCCCAGGACTAGCGGCGCGTTCTCCTACAATGAGCAGTTCTTC. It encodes CSARDPRTSGAFSYNEQFF.